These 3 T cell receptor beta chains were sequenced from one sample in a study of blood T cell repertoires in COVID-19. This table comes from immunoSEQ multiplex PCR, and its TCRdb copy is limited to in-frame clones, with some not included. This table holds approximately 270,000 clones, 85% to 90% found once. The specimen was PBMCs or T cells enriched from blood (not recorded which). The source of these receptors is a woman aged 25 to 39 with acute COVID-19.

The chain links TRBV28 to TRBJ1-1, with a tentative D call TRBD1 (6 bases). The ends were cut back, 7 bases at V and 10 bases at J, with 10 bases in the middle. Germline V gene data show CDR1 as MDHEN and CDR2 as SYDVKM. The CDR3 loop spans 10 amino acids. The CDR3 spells CASKTGGAFF. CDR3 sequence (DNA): TGTGCCAGCAAGACAGGTGGAGCTTTCTTT.

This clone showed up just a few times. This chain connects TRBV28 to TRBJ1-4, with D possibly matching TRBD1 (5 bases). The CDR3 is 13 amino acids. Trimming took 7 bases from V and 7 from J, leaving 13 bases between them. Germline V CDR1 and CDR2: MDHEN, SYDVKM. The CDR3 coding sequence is TGTGCCAGCAACCGGGAGGGGAGTGAAAAACTGTTTTTT. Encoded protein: CASNREGSEKLFF.

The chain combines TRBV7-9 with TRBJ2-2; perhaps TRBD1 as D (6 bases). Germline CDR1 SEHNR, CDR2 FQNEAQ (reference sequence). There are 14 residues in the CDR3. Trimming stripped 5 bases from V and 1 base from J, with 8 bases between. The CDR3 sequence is CASSRTENTGELFF. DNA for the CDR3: TGTGCCAGCAGCCGGACAGAGAACACCGGGGAGCTGTTTTTT.